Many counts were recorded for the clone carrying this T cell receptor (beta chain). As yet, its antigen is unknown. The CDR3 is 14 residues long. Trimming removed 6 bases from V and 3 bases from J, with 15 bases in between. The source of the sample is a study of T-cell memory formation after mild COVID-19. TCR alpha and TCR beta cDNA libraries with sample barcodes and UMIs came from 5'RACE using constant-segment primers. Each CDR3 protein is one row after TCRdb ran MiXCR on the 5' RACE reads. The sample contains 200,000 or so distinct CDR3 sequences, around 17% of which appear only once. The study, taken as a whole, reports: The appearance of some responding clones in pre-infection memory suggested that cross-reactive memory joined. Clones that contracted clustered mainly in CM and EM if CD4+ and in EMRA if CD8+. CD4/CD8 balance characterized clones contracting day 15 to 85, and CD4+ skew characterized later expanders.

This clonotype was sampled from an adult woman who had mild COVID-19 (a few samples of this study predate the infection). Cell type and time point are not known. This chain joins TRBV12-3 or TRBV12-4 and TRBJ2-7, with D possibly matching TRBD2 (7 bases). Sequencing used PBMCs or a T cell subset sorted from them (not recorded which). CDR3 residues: CASSLGGGGYEQYF. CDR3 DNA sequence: TGTGCCAGCAGCCTGGGGGGAGGGGGCTACGAGCAGTACTTC.